This TCR beta chain was recorded in a study of blood T cell repertoires in COVID-19. Background on the study: Sites in the United States, Italy and Spain provided acute and convalescent COVID-19 samples. Sample material is recorded as cDNA or gDNA derived from T cells, B-cell-depleted T cells, or PBMCs.

Those enrolled in Seattle joined during active infection and were followed longitudinally afterward. Trimming removed 3 bases at V and 1 base at J, with 13 bases between. The CDR3 consists of 15 residues. CDR1 MNHNS and CDR2 SASEGT come from the germline V gene. Authors' processing steps: Counts of nucleated cells, estimated from reference gene primer amplification, were obtained. The data were produced by immunoSEQ multiplex PCR, yet TCRdb's version contains in-frame clones alone and is incomplete. That table gives V, J and clone size, and the DNA gave D and trimming. The sample lists about 170,000 clones, roughly 80% occurring once.

This TCR was recovered from a woman aged 70-85 years with COVID-19, enrolled during active disease. The genes are TRBV6-1 and TRBJ2-7; D possibly corresponds to TRBD2 (7 bases). The sample consisted of peripheral blood. The DNA for the CDR3 is TGTGCCAGCAGTGATGGGGGGGCTTGGTCCTACGAGCAGTACTTC. It yields the protein CASSDGGAWSYEQYF.